One and the same sample provided the 14 T cell receptor beta chains below, sequenced in a study of T cells in Graves' hyperthyroidism and ophthalmopathy. There were TCR beta CDR3 regions amplified from RNA transcripts. First-round RT-PCR of the TCR CDR3 relied on the HTBI primer set. TCRdb reprocessed the multiplex PCR reads with MiXCR, giving one entry per CDR3 protein. The table has around 450,000 distinct CDR3 sequences, around 16% seen once. The material sequenced was blood. The receptors derive from a woman under 30 with Graves' hyperthyroidism.

This clonotype was seen at least ten times. This chain connects TRBV7-9 to TRBJ2-1; D not resolved. Germline lookup yields CDR1 SEHNR and CDR2 FQNEAQ (reference sequence). Trimming pared 5 bases from V and 7 bases from J, leaving 15 bases between. The CDR3 totals 14 residues. The CDR3 loop is CASSLVPDGNEQFF. DNA for the CDR3: TGTGCCAGCAGCCTCGTCCCGGATGGGAATGAGCAGTTCTTC. Looking up the rest from reference TRBV7-9 and TRBJ2-1 gives the full variable domain: DTGVSQNPRHKITKRGQNVTFRCDPISEHNRLYWYRQTLGQGPEFLTYFQNEAQLEKSRLLSDRFSAERPKGSFSTLEIQRTEQGDSAMYLCASSLVPDGNEQFFGPGTRLTVL.

This clonotype came up many times. The chain recombines TRBV6-5 with TRBJ1-3, with TRBD1 matching 9 bases. CDR3 length: 20 amino acids. Germline values: CDR1 MNHEY, CDR2 SVGAGI. V was clipped by 0 bases and J by 2 bases; unmatched bases: 14. The CDR3 DNA reads as TGTGCCAGCAGTTACTCGGGCATCCCGGGACAGGGAGAGACTGGAAACACCATATATTTT. Its translation is CASSYSGIPGQGETGNTIYF.

This sequence joins TRBV7-2 and TRBJ2-7, with TRBD2 matching over 8 bases. There are 15 residues in the CDR3. The germline gives CDR1 SGHTA, CDR2 FQGNSA. Trimming cost V 0 bases and J 2 bases; bases outside gene matches: 3. DNA for the CDR3: TGTGCCAGCAGCTTAGCCGGGAGGGTTGCCTACGAGCAGTACTTC. Protein sequence: CASSLAGRVAYEQYF.

Many counts were recorded for this clonotype. This chain connects TRBV28 to TRBJ2-5; TRBD1 matches 8 bases. Germline-derived CDR1 and CDR2 are MDHEN and SYDVKM. This CDR3 has 15 residues. Germline trimming cut 0 bases from V and 3 bases from J; bases unmatched to any gene: 3. The CDR3, as DNA: TGTGCCAGCAGTTTATGGACAGGGGAGAAAGAGACCCAGTACTTC. Its translation is CASSLWTGEKETQYF.

This clonotype was counted between two and nine times. The chain recombines TRBV20-1 with TRBJ2-7; maybe TRBD1 (6 bases). V lost 6 bases, J lost 7 bases, and 10 bases lay in between. The CDR3 runs to 10 residues. CDR1 DFQATT and CDR2 SNEGSKA come from the germline V gene (reference sequence). CDR3 DNA: TGCAGTGCGGGGACACGGGAGCAGTACTTC. It yields the protein CSAGTREQYF.

This clonotype was seen a handful of times. The rearrangement joins TRBV6-1 to TRBJ1-1; unclear D gene. The CDR3 loop spans 13 amino acids. Germline lookup yields CDR1 MNHNS and CDR2 SASEGT. V lost 5 bases, J lost 7 bases, and 14 bases lay in between. The CDR3 sequence is CASSFLGTGEAFF. The CDR3 DNA sequence: TGTGCCAGCAGTTTTCTGGGAACGGGTGAAGCTTTCTTT.

This clonotype was detected once. CDR3 residues: CASSFSQSYEQYF. CDR3 DNA sequence: TGTGCCAGCAGTTTCTCACAGTCCTACGAGCAGTACTTC. The rearrangement links TRBV27 to TRBJ2-7; D is unclear. CDR1 is MNHEY and CDR2 is SMNVEV in the germline V gene (reference sequence). V lost 3 bases, J lost 1 base, and 7 bases lay in between. CDR3 length: 13 residues.

This clonotype showed up many times. The rearrangement links TRBV20-1 to TRBJ2-7, with D possibly TRBD2 on 5 matching bases. The CDR3 length is 11 residues. V dropped 4 bases and J dropped 3 bases, with 7 bases sitting between them. CDR1 and CDR2 from the germline V gene are DFQATT and SNEGSKA (reference sequence). CDR3 DNA sequence: TGCAGTGCTAAACTAGTCTACGAGCAGTACTTC. Residues: CSAKLVYEQYF.

The chain employs TRBV27 and TRBJ2-6; D remains unclear. CDR3 length: 15 amino acids. Germline V gene lookup returns CDR1 MNHEY and CDR2 SMNVEV (reference sequence). V was cut by 5 bases and J by 2 bases, with 10 bases left in between. The CDR3 region has the DNA TGTGCCAGCAGTCCCACATACCCTGGGGCCAACGTCCTGACTTTC. Protein: CASSPTYPGANVLTF. Together with reference TRBV27 and TRBJ2-6, the CDR3 gives the full variable domain: EAQVTQNPRYLITVTGKKLTVTCSQNMNHEYMSWYRQDPGLGLRQIYYSMNVEVTDKGDVPEGYKVSRKEKRNFPLILESPSPNQTSLYFCASSPTYPGANVLTFGAGSRLTVL.

The sample holds many counts of this clonotype. The chain has TRBV7-9 and TRBJ1-1; D may be TRBD1 (6 bases). The CDR3 length is 18 residues. Germline values: CDR1 SEHNR, CDR2 FQNEAQ (reference sequence). Trimming took 1 base from V and 1 from J, leaving 19 bases between them. CDR3 residues: CASSLGPYRDTRNTEAFF. The CDR3 DNA sequence: TGTGCCAGCAGCTTAGGGCCTTACCGGGACACCAGGAACACTGAAGCTTTCTTT.

The chain carries TRBV6-1 and TRBJ1-5; tentative D call: TRBD1 (5 bases). V was pared by 6 bases and J by 0 bases, with 12 bases between. The CDR3 sequence is 15 residues long. Germline V gene sequence: CDR1 MNHNS, CDR2 SASEGT. This chain's CDR3 is CASRPRDYSNQPQHF. In DNA form, the CDR3 reads TGTGCCAGCAGACCCAGGGACTATAGCAATCAGCCCCAGCATTTT.

Many counts were recorded for this clonotype. The CDR3 DNA is TGTGCCAGCAGCCCTTCTAGCGGGGGCCTCTGGAATGAGCAGTTCTTC. As protein: CASSPSSGGLWNEQFF. The V gene is TRBV7-2, the J gene TRBJ2-1, with 10 bases that match TRBD2. The CDR3 extends over 16 amino acids. Germline values: CDR1 SGHTA, CDR2 FQGNSA. Unmatched junction bases numbered 11, after V lost 5 bases and J lost 7 bases. The full variable domain, rest sourced from reference TRBV7-2 and TRBJ2-1, is GAGVSQSPSNKVTEKGKDVELRCDPISGHTALYWYRQSLGQGLEFLIYFQGNSAPDKSGLPSDRFSAERTGGSVSTLTIQRTQQEDSAVYLCASSPSSGGLWNEQFFGPGTRLTVL.

The chain links TRBV5-5 to TRBJ2-1; the D is unclear. This CDR3 region has 13 residues. The V end was cut by 0 bases, the J end by 6 bases, with 7 bases between. CDR1 and CDR2 from the germline V gene are SGHKS and YYEKEE (reference sequence). The chain's CDR3 is CASSLDPTNEQFF. The CDR3 DNA sequence: TGTGCCAGCAGCTTGGATCCAACCAATGAGCAGTTCTTC.

This clonotype was counted at least ten times. The CDR3 DNA reads TGCAGTGCTAGTCCGAGGGGCACTGAAGCTTTCTTT. This codes for CSASPRGTEAFF. J is TRBJ1-1 and V is TRBV20-1, with D tentatively TRBD1 (5 bases). The CDR3 length is 12 residues. Trimming pared 3 bases from V and 4 bases from J, leaving 9 bases between. Germline V gene sequence: CDR1 DFQATT, CDR2 SNEGSKA (reference sequence).